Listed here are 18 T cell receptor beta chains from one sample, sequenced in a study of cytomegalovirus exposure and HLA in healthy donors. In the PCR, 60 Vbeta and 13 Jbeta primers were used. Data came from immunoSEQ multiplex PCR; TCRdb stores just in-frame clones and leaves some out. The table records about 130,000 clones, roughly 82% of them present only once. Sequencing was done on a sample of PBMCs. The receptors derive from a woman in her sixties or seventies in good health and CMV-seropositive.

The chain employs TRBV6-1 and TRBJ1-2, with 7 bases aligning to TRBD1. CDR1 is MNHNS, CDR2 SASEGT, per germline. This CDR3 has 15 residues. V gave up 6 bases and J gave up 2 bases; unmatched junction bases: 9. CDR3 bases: TGTGCCAGCAGGGAATGGGACAGAAGGAACTATGGCTACACCTTC. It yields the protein CASREWDRRNYGYTF.

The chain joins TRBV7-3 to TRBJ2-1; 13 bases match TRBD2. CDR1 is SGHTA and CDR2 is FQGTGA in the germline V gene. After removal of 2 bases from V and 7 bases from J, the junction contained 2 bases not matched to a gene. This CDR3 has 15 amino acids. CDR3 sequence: CASSLLGLAGNEQFF. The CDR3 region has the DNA TGTGCCAGCAGCTTACTGGGACTAGCGGGAAATGAGCAGTTCTTC.

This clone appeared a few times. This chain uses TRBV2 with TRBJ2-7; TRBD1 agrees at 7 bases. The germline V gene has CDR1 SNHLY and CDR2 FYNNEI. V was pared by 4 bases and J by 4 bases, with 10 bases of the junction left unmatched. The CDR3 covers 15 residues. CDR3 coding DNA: TGTGCCAGCAGTGTCTCTGGACAGGTTGTTTACGAGCAGTACTTC. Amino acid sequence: CASSVSGQVVYEQYF.

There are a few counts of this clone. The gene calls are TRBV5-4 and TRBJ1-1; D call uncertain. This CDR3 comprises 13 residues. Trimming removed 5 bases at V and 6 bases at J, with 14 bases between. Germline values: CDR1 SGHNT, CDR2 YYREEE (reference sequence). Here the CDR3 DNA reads TGTGCCAGCAGGTTCGGGGTGAGTGCTGAAGCTTTCTTT. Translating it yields CASRFGVSAEAFF.

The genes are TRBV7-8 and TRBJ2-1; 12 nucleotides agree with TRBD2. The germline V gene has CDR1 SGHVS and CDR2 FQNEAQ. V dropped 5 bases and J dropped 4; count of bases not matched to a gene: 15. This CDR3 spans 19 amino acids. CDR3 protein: CASSRRTSGELLAYNEQFF. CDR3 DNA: TGTGCCAGCAGCCGGCGGACTAGCGGGGAACTATTGGCTTACAATGAGCAGTTCTTC.

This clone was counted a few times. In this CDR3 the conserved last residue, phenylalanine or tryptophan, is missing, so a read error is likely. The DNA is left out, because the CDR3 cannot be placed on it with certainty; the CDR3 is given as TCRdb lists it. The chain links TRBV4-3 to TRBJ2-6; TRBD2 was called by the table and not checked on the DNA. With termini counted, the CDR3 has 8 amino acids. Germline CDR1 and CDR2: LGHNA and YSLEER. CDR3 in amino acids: CASRSSGT.

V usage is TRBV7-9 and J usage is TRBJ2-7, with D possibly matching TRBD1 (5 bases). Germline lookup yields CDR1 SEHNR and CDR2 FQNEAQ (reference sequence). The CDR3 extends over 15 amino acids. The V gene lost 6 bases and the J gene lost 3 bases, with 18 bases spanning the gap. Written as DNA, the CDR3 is TGTGCCAGCAGTAGGGGCTGGGGCGCCGACTACGAGCAGTACTTC. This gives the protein CASSRGWGADYEQYF.

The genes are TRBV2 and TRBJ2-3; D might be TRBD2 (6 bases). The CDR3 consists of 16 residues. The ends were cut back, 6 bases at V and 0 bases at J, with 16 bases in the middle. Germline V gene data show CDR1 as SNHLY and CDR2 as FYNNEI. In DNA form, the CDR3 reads TGTGCCAGCAGGGAGGGGACTTCCCCTAGCACAGATACGCAGTATTTT. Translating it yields CASREGTSPSTDTQYF.

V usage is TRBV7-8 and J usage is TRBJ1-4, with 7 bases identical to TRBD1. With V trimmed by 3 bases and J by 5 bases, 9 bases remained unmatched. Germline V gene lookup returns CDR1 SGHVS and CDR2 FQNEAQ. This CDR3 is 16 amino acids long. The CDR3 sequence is CASSFPTGRTNEKLFF. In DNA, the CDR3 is TGTGCCAGCAGCTTCCCGACAGGGAGGACAAATGAAAAACTGTTTTTT.

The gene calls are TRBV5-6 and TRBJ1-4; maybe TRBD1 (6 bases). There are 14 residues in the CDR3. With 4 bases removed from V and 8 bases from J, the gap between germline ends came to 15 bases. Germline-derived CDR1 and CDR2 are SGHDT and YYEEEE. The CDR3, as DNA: TGTGCCAGCAGCCCGGGACAAACGAAGGAAAAACTGTTTTTT. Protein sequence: CASSPGQTKEKLFF.

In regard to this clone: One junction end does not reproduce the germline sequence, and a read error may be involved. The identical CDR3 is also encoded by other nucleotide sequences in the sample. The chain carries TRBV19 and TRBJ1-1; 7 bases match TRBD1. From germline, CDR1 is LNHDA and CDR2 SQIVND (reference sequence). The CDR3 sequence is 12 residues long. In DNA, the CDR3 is TGTGCCAGTCAGGACAGGAACACTGAGGCTTTCTTT. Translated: CASQDRNTEAFF.

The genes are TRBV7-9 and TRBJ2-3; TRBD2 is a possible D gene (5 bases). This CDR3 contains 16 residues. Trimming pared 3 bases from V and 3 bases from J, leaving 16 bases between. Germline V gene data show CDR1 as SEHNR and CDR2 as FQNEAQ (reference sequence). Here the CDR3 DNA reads TGTGCCAGCAGCTTGGGCGGGCGAGCAGGTACAGATACGCAGTATTTT. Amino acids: CASSLGGRAGTDTQYF.

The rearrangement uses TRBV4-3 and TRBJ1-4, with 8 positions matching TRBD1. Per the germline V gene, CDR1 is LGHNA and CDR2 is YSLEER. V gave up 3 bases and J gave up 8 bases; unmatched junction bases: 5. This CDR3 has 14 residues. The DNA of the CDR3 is TGCGCCAGCAGCCATCTAACAGGGGGGGAAAAACTGTTTTTT. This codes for CASSHLTGGEKLFF.

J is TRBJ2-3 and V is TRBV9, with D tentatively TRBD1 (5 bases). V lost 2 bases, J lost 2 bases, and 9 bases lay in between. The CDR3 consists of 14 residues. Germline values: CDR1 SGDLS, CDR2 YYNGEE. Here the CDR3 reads CASSVRVSTDTQYF. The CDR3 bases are TGTGCCAGCAGCGTCAGGGTCTCCACAGATACGCAGTATTTT.

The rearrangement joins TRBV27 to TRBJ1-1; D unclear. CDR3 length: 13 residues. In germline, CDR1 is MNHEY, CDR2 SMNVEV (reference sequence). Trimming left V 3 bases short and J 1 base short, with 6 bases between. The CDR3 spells CASSLGRNTEAFF. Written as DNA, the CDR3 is TGTGCCAGCAGTTTGGGCAGGAACACTGAAGCTTTCTTT.

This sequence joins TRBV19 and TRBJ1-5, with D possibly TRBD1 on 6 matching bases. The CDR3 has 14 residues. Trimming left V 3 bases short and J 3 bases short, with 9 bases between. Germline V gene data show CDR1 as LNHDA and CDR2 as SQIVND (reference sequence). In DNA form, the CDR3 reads TGTGCCAGTAGTATCGACAGGTACAATCAGCCCCAGCATTTT. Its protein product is CASSIDRYNQPQHF.

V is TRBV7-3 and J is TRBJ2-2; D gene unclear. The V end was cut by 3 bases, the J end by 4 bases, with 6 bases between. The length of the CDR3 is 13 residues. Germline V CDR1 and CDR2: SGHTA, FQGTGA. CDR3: CASSFAGTGELFF. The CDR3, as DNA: TGTGCCAGCAGCTTCGCAGGCACCGGGGAGCTGTTTTTT.

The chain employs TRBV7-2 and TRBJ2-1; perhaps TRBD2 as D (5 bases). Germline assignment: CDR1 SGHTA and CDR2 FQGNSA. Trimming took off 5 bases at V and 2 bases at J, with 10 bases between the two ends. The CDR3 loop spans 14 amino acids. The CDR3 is CASSPLRAYNEQFF. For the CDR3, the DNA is TGTGCCAGCAGCCCCCTGAGGGCCTACAATGAGCAGTTCTTC.